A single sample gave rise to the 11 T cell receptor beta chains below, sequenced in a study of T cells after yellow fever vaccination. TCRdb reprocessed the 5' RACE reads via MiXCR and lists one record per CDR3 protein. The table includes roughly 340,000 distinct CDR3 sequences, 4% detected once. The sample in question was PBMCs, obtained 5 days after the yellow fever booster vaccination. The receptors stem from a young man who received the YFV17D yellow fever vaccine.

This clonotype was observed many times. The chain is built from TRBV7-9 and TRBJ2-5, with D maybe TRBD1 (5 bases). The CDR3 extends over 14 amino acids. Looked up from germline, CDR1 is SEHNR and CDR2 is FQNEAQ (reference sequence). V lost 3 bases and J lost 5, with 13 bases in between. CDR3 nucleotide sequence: TGTGCCAGCAGCTTTGGTGGCCCAGGGGAGACCCAGTACTTC. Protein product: CASSFGGPGETQYF.

Written as DNA, the CDR3 is TGTGCCAGCAGCTTCAATCAGGGGGGAGAGACCCAGTACTTC. Translating it yields CASSFNQGGETQYF. The chain recombines TRBV7-2 with TRBJ2-5, with D perhaps TRBD1 (7 bases). The germline V gene encodes CDR1 SGHTA and CDR2 FQGNSA. CDR3 size: 14 residues. Trimming removed 3 bases from V and 4 bases from J, with 12 bases in between.

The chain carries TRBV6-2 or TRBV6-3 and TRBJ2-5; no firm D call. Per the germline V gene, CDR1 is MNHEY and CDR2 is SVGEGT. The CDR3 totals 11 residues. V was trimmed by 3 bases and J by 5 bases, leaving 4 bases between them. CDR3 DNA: TGTGCCAGCAGTTATGGGGAGACCCAGTACTTC. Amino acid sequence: CASSYGETQYF.

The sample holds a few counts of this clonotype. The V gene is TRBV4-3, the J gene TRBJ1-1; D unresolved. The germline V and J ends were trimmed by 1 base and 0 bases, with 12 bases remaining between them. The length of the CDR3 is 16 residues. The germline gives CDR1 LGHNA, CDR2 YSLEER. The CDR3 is CASSQGLAPMNTEAFF. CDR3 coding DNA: TGCGCCAGCAGCCAAGGACTTGCCCCCATGAACACTGAAGCTTTCTTT.

DNA for the CDR3: TGTGCCAGCAGCTTGGCGGCAGGGCGGTTCGGCGGGGAGCTGTTTTTT. Translated, it gives CASSLAAGRFGGELFF. The chain has TRBV13 and TRBJ2-2, with a weak D call TRBD1 (5 bases). Trimming left V 3 bases short and J 7 bases short, with 18 bases between. The germline gives CDR1 PRHDT, CDR2 FYEKMQ (reference sequence). The CDR3 runs 16 residues.

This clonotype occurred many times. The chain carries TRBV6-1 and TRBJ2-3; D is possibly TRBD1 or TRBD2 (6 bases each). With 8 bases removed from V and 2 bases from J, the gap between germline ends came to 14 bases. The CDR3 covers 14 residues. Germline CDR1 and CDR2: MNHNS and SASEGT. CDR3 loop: CASRRGGNTDTQYF. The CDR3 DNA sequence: TGTGCCAGCCGAAGAGGGGGGAACACAGATACGCAGTATTTT.

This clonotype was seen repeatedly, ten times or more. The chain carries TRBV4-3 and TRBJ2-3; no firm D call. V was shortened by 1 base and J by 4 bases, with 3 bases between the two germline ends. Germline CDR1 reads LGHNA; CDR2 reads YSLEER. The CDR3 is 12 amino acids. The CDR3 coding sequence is TGCGCCAGCAGCCAAGTTGCAGATACGCAGTATTTT. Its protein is CASSQVADTQYF.

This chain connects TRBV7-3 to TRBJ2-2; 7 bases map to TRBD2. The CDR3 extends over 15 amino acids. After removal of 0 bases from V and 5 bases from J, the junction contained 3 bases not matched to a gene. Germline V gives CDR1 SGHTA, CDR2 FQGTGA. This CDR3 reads CASSLTPRGTGELFF. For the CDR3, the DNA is TGTGCCAGCAGCTTAACCCCGCGGGGGACCGGGGAGCTGTTTTTT.

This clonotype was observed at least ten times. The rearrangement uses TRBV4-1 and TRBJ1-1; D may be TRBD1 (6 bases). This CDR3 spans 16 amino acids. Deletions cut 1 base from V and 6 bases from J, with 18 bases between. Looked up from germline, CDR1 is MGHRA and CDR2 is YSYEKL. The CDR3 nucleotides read TGCGCCAGCAGCCAAGCTCTCCGTTCGACAGGCTCTGAAGCTTTCTTT. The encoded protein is CASSQALRSTGSEAFF.

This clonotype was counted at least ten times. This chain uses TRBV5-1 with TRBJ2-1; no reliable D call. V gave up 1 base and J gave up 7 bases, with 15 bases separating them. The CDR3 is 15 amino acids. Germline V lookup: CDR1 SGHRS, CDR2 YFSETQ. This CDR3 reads CASSLQLAFQNEQFF. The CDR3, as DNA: TGCGCCAGCAGCTTGCAGCTGGCGTTTCAAAATGAGCAGTTCTTC.

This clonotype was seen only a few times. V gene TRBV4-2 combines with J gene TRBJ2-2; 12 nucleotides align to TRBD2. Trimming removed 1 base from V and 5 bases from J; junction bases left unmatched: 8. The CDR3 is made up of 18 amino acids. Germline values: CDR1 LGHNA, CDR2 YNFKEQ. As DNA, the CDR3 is TGTGCCAGCAGCCAAGTCGCCCGGACTAGCGGGAAAACCGGGGAGCTGTTTTTT. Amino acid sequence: CASSQVARTSGKTGELFF.